The entry below describes one T cell receptor (beta chain). Germline CDR1 and CDR2: ENHRY and SYGVKD. The CDR3 is made up of 15 amino acids. V lost 5 bases and J 5 bases, leaving 18 bases between the germline ends. The data were obtained in a study of T-cell memory formation after mild COVID-19. TCRdb fed the 5' RACE reads into MiXCR, producing one record per CDR3 protein. The profile shows approximately 110,000 distinct CDR3 sequences, approximately 22% of them singletons. The chain combines TRBV10-3 with TRBJ1-2; maybe TRBD1 (6 bases). The sample was PBMCs or a T cell subset sorted from them (not recorded which). This sequence was found in a man aged 18 to 35 who had mild COVID-19 (a few samples of this study predate the infection). Cell type and time point are not known. The CDR3: CAISHNREHYYGYTF. CDR3 bases: TGTGCCATCAGTCACAACAGGGAACACTATTATGGCTACACCTTC.